This passage covers 7 T cell receptor beta chains from one sample sequenced in a study of PD-L1 blockade in urothelial cancer. Generated by immunoSEQ multiplex PCR, the TCRdb table keeps only in-frame clones and is missing some. The sample contains 20,000 to 25,000 clones, 90% of which appear only once. Sample: PBMCs, taken around atezolizumab (anti-PD-L1) treatment. The receptors come from a woman aged 55 to 70 with urothelial cancer.

CDR3 DNA sequence: TGCAGCGTTAAATGGCACAAATCGGAGACCCAGTACTTC. Amino acid sequence: CSVKWHKSETQYF. The chain recombines TRBV29-1 with TRBJ2-5; the D is unclear. The CDR3 runs to 13 residues. The V and J ends lost 5 bases and 5 bases respectively, with 15 bases between them. The germline CDR1 and CDR2 sequences are SQVTM and ANQGSEA.

V gene TRBV27 combines with J gene TRBJ1-4; possible D gene TRBD1, 6 bases. The V end was cut by 6 bases, the J end by 3 bases, with 14 bases between. This CDR3 has 15 residues. Germline V gene lookup returns CDR1 MNHEY and CDR2 SMNVEV (reference sequence). The CDR3 DNA follows: TGTGCCAGCAGCGGTCTCAGGGGATCTAATGAAAAACTGTTTTTT. Amino acid sequence: CASSGLRGSNEKLFF.

The chain employs TRBV7-6 and TRBJ2-3; no clear D gene. Trimming stripped 0 bases from V and 4 bases from J, with 8 bases between. The CDR3 runs 14 residues. Germline CDR1 is SGHVS and CDR2 is FNYEAQ. The CDR3 bases are TGTGCCAGCAGCTTAGCCCCCTCCGCAGATACGCAGTATTTT. Translation: CASSLAPSADTQYF.

The genes are TRBV27 and TRBJ2-3; D possibly corresponds to TRBD1 (6 bases). Germline V lookup: CDR1 MNHEY, CDR2 SMNVEV (reference sequence). The CDR3 loop spans 14 amino acids. Trimming shortened V by 4 bases and J by 6 bases, and 14 bases separated the two germline ends. The CDR3 DNA is TGTGCCAGCAGTTGGGGGCAGGGGTTGGATACGCAGTATTTT. This sequence encodes CASSWGQGLDTQYF.

The V call is TRBV6-4, the J call TRBJ1-5, with D maybe TRBD1 (5 bases). Germline V gene lookup returns CDR1 MRHNA and CDR2 SNTAGT. V lost 1 base and J 7 bases, leaving 14 bases between the germline ends. The CDR3 sequence is 15 residues long. CDR3: CASSDLGGGEQPQHF. CDR3 DNA sequence: TGTGCCAGCAGTGACTTAGGTGGGGGGGAACAGCCCCAGCATTTT.

J is TRBJ1-5 and V is TRBV28, with a possible D match to TRBD1 (5 bases). This CDR3 spans 14 amino acids. Per the germline V gene, CDR1 is MDHEN and CDR2 is SYDVKM. V was cut by 3 bases and J by 5 bases, with 11 bases left in between. Here the CDR3 reads CASSLVQGHQPQHF. As DNA, the CDR3 is TGTGCCAGCAGTTTGGTCCAGGGCCATCAGCCCCAGCATTTT. The full variable domain, completed using reference TRBV28 and TRBJ1-5, is DVKVTQSSRYLVKRTGEKVFLECVQDMDHENMFWYRQDPGLGLRLIYFSYDVKMKEKGDIPEGYSVSREKKERFSLILESASTNQTSMYLCASSLVQGHQPQHFGDGTRLSIL.

This clone was picked up a small number of times. The V and J genes are TRBV2 and TRBJ2-7; 8 positions agree with TRBD1. Germline V gene lookup returns CDR1 SNHLY and CDR2 FYNNEI. V lost 8 bases, J lost 6 bases, and 9 bases stayed unmatched. The CDR3 runs 13 residues. The CDR3 bases are TGTGCCAGCGGAATGGACAGGGTCTCCGAGCAGTACTTC. Its translation is CASGMDRVSEQYF.